Described below is a single T cell receptor beta chain sequence and its context. The data belong to a study of lymphopenia after photon versus proton radiotherapy. The CDR3 has 14 amino acids. The junction had 3 bases not matched to a gene; V was cut back by 5 bases and J by 4 bases. Germline V CDR1 and CDR2: MNHNY, SVGAGI (reference sequence). Only in-frame clones appear in the TCRdb table, and some are missing; sequencing was by immunoSEQ multiplex PCR. The table shows about 26,000 clones, with roughly four fifths occurring only once. Source: peripheral blood, taken from a patient treated with photon-based radiotherapy. The source of this sequence is a woman in her 50s with pancreatic cancer. The chain recombines TRBV6-6 with TRBJ2-2; 8 bases agree with TRBD1. The CDR3 protein is CASSPTGVTGELFF. Written as DNA, the CDR3 is TGTGCCAGCAGTCCGACAGGGGTCACCGGGGAGCTGTTTTTT.